What follows are 10 T cell receptor beta chains derived from one specimen sequenced in a study of blood T cells in healthy people across ages. Next came a second PCR, run for about 7 to 11 cycles, which used a sample-barcoded 5' primer along with a J-beta primer mix. TCRdb analysed the 5' RACE reads with MiXCR anew, one entry per CDR3 protein. The profile shows 760,000 or so distinct CDR3 sequences, around 25% of them singletons. Separately, the same data were catalogued under a study of T cells of mothers and their children.

Sequencing was performed on blood. These receptors originate from a boy between 10 and 17 years old in good health.

This clonotype was counted only a few times. This chain joins TRBV4-1 and TRBJ2-1, with 11 bases matching TRBD1. J was trimmed by 5 bases and V by 3 bases; bases with no gene match: 6. CDR3 size: 16 residues. The germline gives CDR1 MGHRA, CDR2 YSYEKL. CDR3 coding DNA: TGCGCCAGCAGCCACTTTCCGGGACAGGGGGACAATGAGCAGTTCTTC. Translated: CASSHFPGQGDNEQFF.

A few counts support this clonotype. The V gene is TRBV5-4, the J gene TRBJ1-2; D remains ambiguous. Germline V gene data show CDR1 as SGHNT and CDR2 as YYREEE (reference sequence). V dropped 3 bases and J dropped 6 bases, with 12 bases sitting between them. The CDR3 spans 13 residues. As DNA, the CDR3 is TGTGCCAGCAGCTCGAGCGAGGGAAATGGCTACACCTTC. Protein sequence: CASSSSEGNGYTF.

This clonotype was seen a handful of times. The gene calls are TRBV21-1 and TRBJ2-5; the table's TRBD1 call for D was not verified on the DNA. The DNA end is a closer match to TRBJ2-7, so the J assignment may be wrong. TRBV21-1 is a pseudogene locus. The CDR3 runs to 15 residues. CDR3 DNA: TGTGCCGGAAGACAGGCCCGGTTTTCTCTCTACGAGCAGTACTTC. Amino acids: CAGRQARFSLYEQYF.

Here the CDR3 DNA reads TGTGCCAGCAGCCGACCTGCGACCGGGACAAGCTTCGAGAATTCACCCCTCCACTTT. It encodes CASSRPATGTSFENSPLHF. J is TRBJ1-6 and V is TRBV12-3 or TRBV12-4; D is perhaps TRBD1 (6 bases). The CDR3 is 19 residues long. Trimming took off 6 bases at V and 7 bases at J, with 28 bases between the two ends.

The V gene is TRBV9, the J gene TRBJ2-4; tentative D call: TRBD2 (5 bases). The V end was cut by 3 bases, the J end by 0 bases, with 7 bases between. Germline V lookup: CDR1 SGDLS, CDR2 YYNGEE. The CDR3 totals 14 residues. The CDR3, as DNA: TGTGCCAGCAGCGACGAGGGAGCCAAAAACATTCAGTACTTC. Translated: CASSDEGAKNIQYF.

This chain uses TRBV5-6 with TRBJ2-5, with D possibly matching TRBD2 (5 bases). TRBJ2-7 matches the DNA end more closely, so the J call is doubtful. Looked up from germline, CDR1 is SGHDT and CDR2 is YYEEEE. This CDR3 is built from 12 residues. The CDR3 sequence: CASSFGKYEQYF. The CDR3 DNA reads TGTGCCAGCAGCTTCGGGAAGTACGAGCAGTACTTC.

This clonotype was recorded a few times. The V and J genes are TRBV18 and TRBJ1-1, with a weak D call TRBD1 (6 bases). Trimming removed 0 bases from V and 1 base from J, with 12 bases in between. Germline CDR1 KGHSH, CDR2 LQKENI. The CDR3 consists of 16 residues. CDR3 nucleotide sequence: TGTGCCAGCTCACCACCGAGGTGGGGGCGGAACACTGAAGCTTTCTTT. This codes for CASSPPRWGRNTEAFF.

The V gene is TRBV7-3, the J gene TRBJ2-5, with unresolved D. The J call is uncertain, as TRBJ2-7 better fits the DNA end. There are 13 residues in the CDR3. In germline, CDR1 is SGHTA, CDR2 FQGTGA. The chain's CDR3 is CASSLSRNHEQYF. The CDR3 region has the DNA TGTGCCAGCAGCTTAAGCCGAAACCACGAGCAGTACTTC.

This clonotype was seen a handful of times. This could be a read error, since a much larger clone is one nucleotide away. V gene TRBV4-2 combines with J gene TRBJ2-5; the match to TRBD2 covers 7 bases. Germline CDR1 and CDR2: LGHNA and YNFKEQ. The CDR3 is 13 amino acids. V dropped 0 bases and J dropped 9; count of bases not matched to a gene: 4. The CDR3 loop reads CASSQDLREAQYF. DNA for the CDR3: TGTGCCAGCAGCCAAGATCTTCGGGAGGCCCAGTACTTC.

As for this clonotype: Relative to the germline gene, one junction end is altered; a read error may explain this. The chain employs TRBV7-8 and TRBJ2-1; D gene unclear. Germline V gene sequence: CDR1 SGHVS, CDR2 FQNEAQ. The CDR3 consists of 13 residues. This CDR3 reads CASSDRANNEQLF. The CDR3 nucleotides are TGTGCCAGCAGCGACCGGGCAAACAATGAGCAGCTCTTC.